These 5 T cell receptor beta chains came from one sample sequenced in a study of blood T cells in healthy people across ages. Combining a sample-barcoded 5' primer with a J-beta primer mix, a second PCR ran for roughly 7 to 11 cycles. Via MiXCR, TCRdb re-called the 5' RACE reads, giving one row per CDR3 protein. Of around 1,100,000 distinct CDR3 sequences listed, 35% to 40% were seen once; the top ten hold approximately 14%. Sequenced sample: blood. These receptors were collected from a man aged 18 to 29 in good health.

The CDR3 DNA reads as TGTGCCAGCAACCAACCACAGGGGGGCTATGGCTACACCTTC. It yields the protein CASNQPQGGYGYTF. This rearrangement joins TRBV19 to TRBJ1-2; 8 positions agree with TRBD1. CDR1 is LNHDA and CDR2 is SQIVND in the germline V gene (reference sequence). The CDR3 extends over 14 amino acids. The junction had 10 bases not matched to a gene; V was cut back by 9 bases and J by 4 bases.

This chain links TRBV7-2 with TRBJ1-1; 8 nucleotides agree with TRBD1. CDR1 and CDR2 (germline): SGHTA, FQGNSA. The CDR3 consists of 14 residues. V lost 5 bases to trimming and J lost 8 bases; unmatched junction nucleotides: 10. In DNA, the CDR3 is TGTGCCAGCAGCATTCGTCACGGGACAGGCGAAGCTTTCTTT. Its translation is CASSIRHGTGEAFF.

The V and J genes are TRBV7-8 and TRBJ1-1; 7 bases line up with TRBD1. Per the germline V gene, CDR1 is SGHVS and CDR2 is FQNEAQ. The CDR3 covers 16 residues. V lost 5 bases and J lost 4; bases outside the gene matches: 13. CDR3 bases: TGTGCCAGCAGCCGGGGGTCACAGGGGATTCGCACTGAAGCTTTCTTT. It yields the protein CASSRGSQGIRTEAFF.

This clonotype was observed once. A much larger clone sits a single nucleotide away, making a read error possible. The CDR3 loop is CSATRYNEQYF. CDR3 coding DNA: TGCAGCGCAACCAGGTACAATGAGCAGTACTTC. This chain uses TRBV29-1 with TRBJ2-7; the D is unclear. The germline V gene encodes CDR1 SQVTM and CDR2 ANQGSEA. V was pared by 7 bases and J by 7 bases, with 14 bases between. The CDR3 contains 11 residues.

The CDR3 loop is CSAARGYNEQFF. In DNA form, the CDR3 reads TGCAGTGCTGCCCGGGGCTACAATGAGCAGTTCTTC. The V call is TRBV20-1, the J call TRBJ2-1; TRBD2 might be the D (5 bases). Germline CDR1 and CDR2: DFQATT and SNEGSKA (reference sequence). The V end lost 5 bases, the J end lost 3 bases, and 8 bases lay between the germline ends. CDR3 size: 12 residues.